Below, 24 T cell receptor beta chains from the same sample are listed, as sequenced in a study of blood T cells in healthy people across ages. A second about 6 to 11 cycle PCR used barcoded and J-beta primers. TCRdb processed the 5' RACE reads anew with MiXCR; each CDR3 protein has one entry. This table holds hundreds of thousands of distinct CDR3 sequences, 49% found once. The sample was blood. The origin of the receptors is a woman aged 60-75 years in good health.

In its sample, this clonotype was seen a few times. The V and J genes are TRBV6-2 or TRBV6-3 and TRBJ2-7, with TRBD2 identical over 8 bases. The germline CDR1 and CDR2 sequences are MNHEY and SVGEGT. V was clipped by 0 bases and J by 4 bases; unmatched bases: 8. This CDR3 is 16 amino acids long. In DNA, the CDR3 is TGTGCCAGCAGTTACTCGACGGCGGGAGGTGGATACGAGCAGTACTTC. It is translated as CASSYSTAGGGYEQYF.

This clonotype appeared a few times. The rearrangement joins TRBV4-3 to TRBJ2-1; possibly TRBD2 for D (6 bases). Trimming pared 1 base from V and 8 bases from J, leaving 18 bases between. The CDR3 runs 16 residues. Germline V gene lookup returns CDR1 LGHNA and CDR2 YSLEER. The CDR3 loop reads CASSQGGGKVGDEQFF. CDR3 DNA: TGCGCCAGCAGCCAAGGAGGCGGGAAAGTTGGGGATGAGCAGTTCTTC.

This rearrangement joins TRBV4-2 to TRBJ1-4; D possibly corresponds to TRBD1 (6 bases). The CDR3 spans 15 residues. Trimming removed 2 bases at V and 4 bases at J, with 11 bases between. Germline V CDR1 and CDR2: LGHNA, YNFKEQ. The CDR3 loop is CASSQQTGNNEKLFF. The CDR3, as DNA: TGTGCCAGCAGCCAACAAACAGGGAATAATGAAAAACTGTTTTTT.

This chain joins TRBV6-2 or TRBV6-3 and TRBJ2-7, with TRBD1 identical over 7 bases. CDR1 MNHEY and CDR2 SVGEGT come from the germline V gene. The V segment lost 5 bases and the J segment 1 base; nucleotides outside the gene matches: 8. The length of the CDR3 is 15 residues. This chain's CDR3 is CASSKPRQGSYEQYF. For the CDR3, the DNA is TGTGCCAGCAGTAAACCCCGACAGGGATCCTACGAGCAGTACTTC.

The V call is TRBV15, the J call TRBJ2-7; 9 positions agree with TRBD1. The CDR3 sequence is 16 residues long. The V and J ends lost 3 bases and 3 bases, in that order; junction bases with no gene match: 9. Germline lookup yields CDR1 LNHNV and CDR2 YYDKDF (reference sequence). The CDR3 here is CATSSGGGTGRYEQYF. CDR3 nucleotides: TGTGCCACCAGCAGTGGTGGCGGGACAGGGCGCTACGAGCAGTACTTC. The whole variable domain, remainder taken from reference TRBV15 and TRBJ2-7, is DAMVIQNPRYQVTQFGKPVTLSCSQTLNHNVMYWYQQKSSQAPKLLFHYYDKDFNNEADTPDNFQSRRPNTSFCFLDIRSPGLGDTAMYLCATSSGGGTGRYEQYFGPGTRLTVT.

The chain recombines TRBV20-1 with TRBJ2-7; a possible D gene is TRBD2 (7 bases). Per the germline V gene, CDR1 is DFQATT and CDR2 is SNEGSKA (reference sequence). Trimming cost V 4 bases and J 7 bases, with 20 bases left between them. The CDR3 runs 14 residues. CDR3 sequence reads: CSATTGRGWGEQYF. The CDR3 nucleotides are TGCAGTGCTACCACAGGGAGGGGTTGGGGGGAGCAGTACTTC.

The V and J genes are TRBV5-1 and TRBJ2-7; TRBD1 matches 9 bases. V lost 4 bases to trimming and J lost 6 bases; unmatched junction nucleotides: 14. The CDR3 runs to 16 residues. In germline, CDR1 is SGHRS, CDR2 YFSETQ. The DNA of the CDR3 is TGCGCCAGCAGCACGGCGGGACAGGGCAGATCAGGCGAGCAGTACTTC. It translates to CASSTAGQGRSGEQYF. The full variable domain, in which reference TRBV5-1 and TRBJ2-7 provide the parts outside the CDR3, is KAGVTQTPRYLIKTRGQQVTLSCSPISGHRSVSWYQQTPGQGLQFLFEYFSETQRNKGNFPGRFSGRQFSNSRSEMNVSTLELGDSALYLCASSTAGQGRSGEQYFGPGTRLTVT.

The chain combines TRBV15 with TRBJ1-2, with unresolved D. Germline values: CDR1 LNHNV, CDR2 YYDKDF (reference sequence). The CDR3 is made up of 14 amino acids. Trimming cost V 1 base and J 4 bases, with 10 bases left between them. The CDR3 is CATSRGGLAYGYTF. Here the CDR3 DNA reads TGTGCCACCAGCAGAGGTGGGCTCGCCTATGGCTACACCTTC.

The CDR3 protein is CSARDMERKSYNEQFF. As DNA, the CDR3 is TGCAGTGCTAGAGATATGGAGCGGAAATCCTACAATGAGCAGTTCTTC. V gene TRBV20-1 combines with J gene TRBJ2-1; perhaps TRBD2 as D (5 bases). CDR1 DFQATT and CDR2 SNEGSKA come from the germline V gene (reference sequence). V lost 0 bases to trimming and J lost 1 base, with 13 bases between them. The CDR3 is 16 amino acids.

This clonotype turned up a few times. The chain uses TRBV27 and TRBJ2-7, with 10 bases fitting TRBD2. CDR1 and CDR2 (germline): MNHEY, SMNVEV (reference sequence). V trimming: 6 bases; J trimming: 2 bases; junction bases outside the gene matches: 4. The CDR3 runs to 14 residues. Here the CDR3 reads CASRAGTSAYEQYF. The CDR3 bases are TGTGCCAGCAGGGCCGGGACTAGCGCCTACGAGCAGTACTTC.

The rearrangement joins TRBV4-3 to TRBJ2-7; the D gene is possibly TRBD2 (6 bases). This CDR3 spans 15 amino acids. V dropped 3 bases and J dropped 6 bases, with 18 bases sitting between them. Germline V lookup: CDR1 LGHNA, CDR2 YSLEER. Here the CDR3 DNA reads TGCGCCAGCAGCCAGACCGGGACTCTCCCGGGCGAGCAGTACTTC. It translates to CASSQTGTLPGEQYF.

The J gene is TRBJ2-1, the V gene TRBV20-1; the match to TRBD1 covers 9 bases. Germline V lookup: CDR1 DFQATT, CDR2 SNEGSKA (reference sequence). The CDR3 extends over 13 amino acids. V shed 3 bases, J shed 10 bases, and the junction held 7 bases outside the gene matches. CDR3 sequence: CSARTGGGYEQFF. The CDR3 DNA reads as TGCAGTGCTAGGACAGGGGGGGGCTACGAGCAGTTCTTC.

CDR3 residues: CASSLAPQTTEAFF. CDR3 bases: TGTGCCAGCAGCTTAGCGCCTCAGACAACTGAAGCTTTCTTT. The chain has TRBV7-2 and TRBJ1-1, with D uncertain. Per germline, CDR1 SGHTA and CDR2 FQGNSA. This CDR3 comprises 14 residues. Trimming shortened V by 0 bases and J by 5 bases, and 10 bases separated the two germline ends.

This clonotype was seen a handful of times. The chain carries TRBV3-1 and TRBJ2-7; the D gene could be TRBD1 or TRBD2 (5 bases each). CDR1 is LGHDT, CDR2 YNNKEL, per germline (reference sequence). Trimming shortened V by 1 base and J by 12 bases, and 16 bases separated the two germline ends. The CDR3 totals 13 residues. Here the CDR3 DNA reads TGTGCCAGCAGCCAAGTAAGGGACGGGTGGCTGTACTTC. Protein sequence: CASSQVRDGWLYF.

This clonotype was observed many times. CDR3 bases: TGTGCCAGCAGCTCGGACAGAGGTGGCTACACCTTC. It yields the protein CASSSDRGGYTF. The chain joins TRBV11-2 to TRBJ1-2; tentatively, D is TRBD1 (6 bases). Deletions cut 4 bases from V and 7 bases from J, with 10 bases between. Germline V gives CDR1 SGHAT, CDR2 FQNNGV. CDR3 size: 12 residues.

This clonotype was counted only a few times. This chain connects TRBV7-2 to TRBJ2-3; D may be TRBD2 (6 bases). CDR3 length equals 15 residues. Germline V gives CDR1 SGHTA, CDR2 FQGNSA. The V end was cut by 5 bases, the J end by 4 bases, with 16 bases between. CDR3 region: CASSPVGGYSDTQYF. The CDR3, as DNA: TGTGCCAGCAGCCCGGTGGGGGGATATTCAGATACGCAGTATTTT.

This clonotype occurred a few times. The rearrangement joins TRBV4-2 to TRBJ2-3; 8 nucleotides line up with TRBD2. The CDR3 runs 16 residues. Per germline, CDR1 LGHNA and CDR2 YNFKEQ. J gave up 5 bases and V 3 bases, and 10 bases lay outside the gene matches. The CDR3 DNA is TGTGCCAGCAGCCAGTATATTAGCGGGATAGGAGATACGCAGTATTTT. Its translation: CASSQYISGIGDTQYF.

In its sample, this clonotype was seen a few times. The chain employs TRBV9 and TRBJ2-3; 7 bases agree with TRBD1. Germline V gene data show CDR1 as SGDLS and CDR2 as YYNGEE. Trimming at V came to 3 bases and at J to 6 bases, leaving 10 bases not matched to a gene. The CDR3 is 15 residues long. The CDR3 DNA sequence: TGTGCCAGCAGCGCCAGACAGGGTAGGGCGGATACGCAGTATTTT. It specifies CASSARQGRADTQYF. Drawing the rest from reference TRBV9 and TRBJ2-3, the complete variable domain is DSGVTQTPKHLITATGQRVTLRCSPRSGDLSVYWYQQSLDQGLQFLIQYYNGEERAKGNILERFSAQQFPDLHSELNLSSLELGDSALYFCASSARQGRADTQYFGPGTRLTVL.

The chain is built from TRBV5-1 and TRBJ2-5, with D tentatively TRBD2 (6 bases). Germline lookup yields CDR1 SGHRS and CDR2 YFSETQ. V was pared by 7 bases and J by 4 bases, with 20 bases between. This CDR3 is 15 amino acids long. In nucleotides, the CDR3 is TGCGCCAGCGGTTGGCGGGGAGGAAACTCAGAGACCCAGTACTTC. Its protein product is CASGWRGGNSETQYF.

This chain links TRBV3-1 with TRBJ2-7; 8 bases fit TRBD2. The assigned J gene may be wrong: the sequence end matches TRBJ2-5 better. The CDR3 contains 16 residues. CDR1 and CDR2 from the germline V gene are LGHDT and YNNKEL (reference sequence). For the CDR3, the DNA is TGTGCCAGCAGCCTAGGACCAGCGGGAGATGGAGAGACCCAGTACTTC. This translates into CASSLGPAGDGETQYF.

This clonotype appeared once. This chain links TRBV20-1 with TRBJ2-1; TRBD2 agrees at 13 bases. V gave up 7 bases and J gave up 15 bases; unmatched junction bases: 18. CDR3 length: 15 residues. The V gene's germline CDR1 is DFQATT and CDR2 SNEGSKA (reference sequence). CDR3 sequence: CSVTILLAGGKAPFF. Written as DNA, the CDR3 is TGCAGTGTCACGATCCTACTAGCGGGAGGGAAGGCCCCGTTCTTC.

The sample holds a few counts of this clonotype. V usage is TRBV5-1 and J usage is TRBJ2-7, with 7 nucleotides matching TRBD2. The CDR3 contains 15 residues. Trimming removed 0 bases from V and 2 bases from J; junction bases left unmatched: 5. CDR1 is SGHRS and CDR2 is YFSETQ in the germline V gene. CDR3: CASSLGPAGTYEQYF. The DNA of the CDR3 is TGCGCCAGCAGCTTGGGGCCAGCGGGGACCTACGAGCAGTACTTC.

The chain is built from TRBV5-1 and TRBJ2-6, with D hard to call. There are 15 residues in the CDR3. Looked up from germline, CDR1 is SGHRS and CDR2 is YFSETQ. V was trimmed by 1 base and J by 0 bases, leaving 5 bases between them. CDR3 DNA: TGCGCCAGCAGCTTGAGGAACTCTGGGGCCAACGTCCTGACTTTC. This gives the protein CASSLRNSGANVLTF.

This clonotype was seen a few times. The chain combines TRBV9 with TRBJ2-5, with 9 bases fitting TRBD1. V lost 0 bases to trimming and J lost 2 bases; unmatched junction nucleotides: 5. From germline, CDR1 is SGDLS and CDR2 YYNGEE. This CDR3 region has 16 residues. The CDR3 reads CASSVVGTGKQETQYF. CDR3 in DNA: TGTGCCAGCAGCGTAGTGGGGACAGGGAAACAAGAGACCCAGTACTTC.